A selection of T cell receptor beta chains follows, all from one sample in a study of CD8 T cells in Susac syndrome. TCRdb analysed the immunoSEQ multiplex PCR reads with MiXCR anew, one entry per CDR3 protein. This repertoire shows a few hundred thousand distinct CDR3 sequences, approximately 94% found once; its top ten account for 0.15% to 0.2%. The sample comprised CD4+ T cells from PBMCs. The receptors were gathered from a human donor with Susac syndrome. CDR3s include the opening cysteine and the closing phenylalanine or tryptophan. The order of the fields is V gene, clone size, J gene, D gene, CDR3 DNA, CDR3 protein. A D gene is named only where the DNA matches it firmly. Clone size is shown for a subset of rows, as once, few, many or a class of expanded clone.

TRBV27	-	TRBJ2-1	-	TGTGCCAGCAGTCCCCTCGGCCGTGGGGCGAGCCACTACAATGAGCAGTTCTTC	CASSPLGRGASHYNEQFF
TRBV12-5	-	TRBJ1-1	-	TGTGCTAGTGGCCACGTAGGGCCCTTGAACACTGAAGCTTTCTTT	CASGHVGPLNTEAFF
TRBV20-1	-	TRBJ1-6	-	TGCAGTGCTAGTGGGGGGGGCCAGAATTCACCCCTCCACTTT	CSASGGGQNSPLHF
TRBV29-1	-	TRBJ2-6	-	TGCAGCGTTGAAGTGGGCTCTGGGGCCAACGTCCTGACTTTC	CSVEVGSGANVLTF
TRBV27	-	TRBJ2-2	-	TGTGCCAGCAGTCCTAAAACCGGGGAGCTGTTTTTT	CASSPKTGELFF
TRBV5-4	-	TRBJ1-2	-	TGTGCCAGCAGCTTGGATGAGGCAGATGGCTACACCTTC	CASSLDEADGYTF
TRBV12-3/TRBV12-4	-	TRBJ2-1	-	TGTGCCAGCAGCATAGACTTCACGGGGAATAATGAGCAGTTCTTC	CASSIDFTGNNEQFF
TRBV30	-	TRBJ2-1	TRBD2	TGTGCCTGGGGTAGCGGGGGGGGCTTTTACAATGAGCAGTTCTTC	CAWGSGGGFYNEQFF
TRBV4-3	-	TRBJ1-2	-	TGCGCCAGCAGCCATGCACAGGGTGATGGCTACACCTTC	CASSHAQGDGYTF
TRBV27	-	TRBJ1-2	TRBD1	TGTGCCAGCAGAGACAGGGCCCATGGCTACACCTTC	CASRDRAHGYTF
TRBV7-9	-	TRBJ2-7	-	TGTGCCAGCAGCTCTTCCACAGGGCTCGAGCAGTACTTC	CASSSSTGLEQYF
TRBV11-3	-	TRBJ2-3	-	TGTGCCAGCAGCCCCCAAGAGACAGATACGCAGTATTTT	CASSPQETDTQYF
TRBV5-4	-	TRBJ2-2	TRBD2	TGTGCCAGCAGCTTCTTAGCGGGGGAAGCCGGGGAGCTGTTTTTT	CASSFLAGEAGELFF
TRBV30	-	TRBJ1-6	-	TGTGCCTGGAGTGCCCAGAGCCAGGAGCCCCTCCACTTT	CAWSAQSQEPLHF
TRBV20-1	-	TRBJ2-5	TRBD1	TGCAGTGCTAGAGCTCCCGGGACAGGAGGGACCCAGTACTTC	CSARAPGTGGTQYF
TRBV19	-	TRBJ2-6	-	TGTGCCAGTACTAGGTGGCCCTCCTCTGGGGCCAACGTCCTGACTTTC	CASTRWPSSGANVLTF
TRBV27	-	TRBJ1-5	-	TGTGCCAGCAGTTTAAGAAGGGGTCAGCCCCAGCATTTT	CASSLRRGQPQHF
TRBV5-1	few	TRBJ2-5	-	TGCGCCAGCAGCTTCGGGACGAATCAAGAGACCCAGTACTTC	CASSFGTNQETQYF
TRBV5-1	-	TRBJ2-7	-	TGCGCCAGCAGCTTGAACCCTGGGCGGCGAAACTACGAGCAGTACTTC	CASSLNPGRRNYEQYF
TRBV20-1	once	TRBJ1-2	TRBD1	TGCAGTGCGGCTCCGAGTACCGGGACAGGGGGTAACACCTTC	CSAAPSTGTGGNTF
TRBV20-1	-	TRBJ2-7	TRBD1	TGCAGTGCTAGAACCGGGACAGGGGGCTCCTACGAGCAGTACTTC	CSARTGTGGSYEQYF
TRBV24-1	-	TRBJ1-4	-	TGTGCCACCAGTGATTCGGGACGGTCTAATGAAAAACTGTTTTTT	CATSDSGRSNEKLFF
TRBV4-3	-	TRBJ1-4	-	TGCGCCAGCAGCCAAAATACAGGGCAGGCTAATGAAAAACTGTTTTTT	CASSQNTGQANEKLFF
TRBV2	once	TRBJ2-3	-	TGTGCCAGCAGTGAACGGCGGGCGAGCACAGATACGCAGTATTTT	CASSERRASTDTQYF
TRBV5-4	-	TRBJ2-7	-	TGTGCCAGCAGCTTGCGGGACAAGTCGACCTACGAGCAGTACTTC	CASSLRDKSTYEQYF
TRBV3-1	once	TRBJ1-1	-	TGTGCCAGCAGCCTACCTCAGGAGAAAGCTTTCTTT	CASSLPQEKAFF
TRBV5-1	-	TRBJ2-1	-	TGCGCCAGCAAGGTTGACAATGAGCAGTTCTTC	CASKVDNEQFF
TRBV30	-	TRBJ1-6	-	TGTGCCTGGGGTCCAGGGAATAATTCACCCCTCCACTTT	CAWGPGNNSPLHF
TRBV5-5	-	TRBJ1-4	-	TGTGCCAGCAGCCAAGCAGGGGACGGTGAAAAACTGTTTTTT	CASSQAGDGEKLFF
TRBV6-5	-	TRBJ1-1	-	TGTGCCAGCAGTCAGGGGCTCACTGAAGCTTTCTTT	CASSQGLTEAFF
TRBV19	-	TRBJ1-5	-	TGTGCCAGTAGTAGGCGGGGGAGCAATCAGCCCCAGCATTTT	CASSRRGSNQPQHF
TRBV14	-	TRBJ2-1	TRBD2	TGTGCCAGCAGCCACCGGACTAGCGGGGGGAATGAGCAGTTCTTC	CASSHRTSGGNEQFF
TRBV24-1	-	TRBJ2-1	TRBD2	TGTGCCACCAGTCGTGGCGGGGGGGCCTCCAATGAGCAGTTCTTC	CATSRGGGASNEQFF
TRBV19	-	TRBJ2-7	TRBD1	TGTGCCAGTAAGGACAGGGAGCACGAGCAGTACTTC	CASKDREHEQYF
TRBV9	-	TRBJ2-5	TRBD2	TGTGCCAGCAGCACTCAAGCGGGGCTCCAAGAGACCCAGTACTTC	CASSTQAGLQETQYF
TRBV10-2	once	TRBJ2-2	TRBD2	TGCGCCAGTCTCCTCCAGCGGGGGACCGGGGAGCTGTTTTTT	CASLLQRGTGELFF
TRBV11-2	-	TRBJ2-2	-	TGTGCCAGCAGCACCGGGGCCGCCGGGGAGCTGTTTTTT	CASSTGAAGELFF